These 32 T cell receptor beta chains were all obtained from the same sample, sequenced in a study of blood T cells in healthy people across ages. The authors ran a second PCR of about 7 to 12 cycles using a sample-barcoded 5' primer and a J-beta primer mix. TCRdb analysed the 5' RACE reads with MiXCR anew, one entry per CDR3 protein. The sample yields around 800,000 distinct CDR3 sequences, about 26% seen once. The same data also went into a second study, on T cells of mothers and their children.

Input material: blood. These receptor sequences come from a boy younger than 18 in good health.

The chain links TRBV29-1 to TRBJ2-5, with TRBD2 matching over 9 bases. CDR1 and CDR2 (germline): SQVTM, ANQGSEA. J was trimmed by 0 bases and V by 2 bases; bases with no gene match: 4. The CDR3 totals 15 residues. The CDR3 sequence is CSVEILAGYQETQYF. In DNA form, the CDR3 reads TGCAGCGTTGAAATCCTAGCGGGGTACCAAGAGACCCAGTACTTC.

This clonotype was counted a few times. The genes are TRBV13 and TRBJ1-2, with 8 bases identical to TRBD1. Per germline, CDR1 PRHDT and CDR2 FYEKMQ (reference sequence). The J segment lost 5 bases and the V segment lost 5 bases, leaving 7 bases of the junction unmatched. The CDR3 totals 14 residues. CDR3 amino acids: CASSLDRDWYGYTF. The CDR3 DNA reads TGTGCCAGCAGCCTGGACAGGGATTGGTATGGCTACACCTTC.

In its sample, this clonotype was seen many times. The gene calls are TRBV15 and TRBJ2-5; the match to TRBD1 covers 8 bases. This CDR3 has 13 amino acids. Germline CDR1 and CDR2: LNHNV and YYDKDF (reference sequence). V was clipped by 3 bases and J by 4 bases; unmatched bases: 1. The CDR3 nucleotides are TGTGCCACCAGCAGCGACAGGGGAGAGACCCAGTACTTC. Translation: CATSSDRGETQYF.

Many counts were recorded for this clonotype. This chain joins TRBV7-3 and TRBJ1-2; TRBD1 might be the D (5 bases). The CDR3 covers 13 residues. Germline assignment: CDR1 SGHTA and CDR2 FQGTGA. With 5 bases removed from V and 4 bases from J, the gap between germline ends came to 11 bases. In nucleotides, the CDR3 is TGTGCCAGCAGCCCCGACGGGACCTATGGCTACACCTTC. Amino acids: CASSPDGTYGYTF.

This clonotype occurred many times. The chain is built from TRBV5-1 and TRBJ2-7, with TRBD1 matching 7 bases. Germline values: CDR1 SGHRS, CDR2 YFSETQ. V shed 0 bases, J shed 2 bases, and the junction held 2 bases outside the gene matches. CDR3 length: 14 residues. The DNA for the CDR3 is TGCGCCAGCAGCTTGGCGGGACAGACCTACGAGCAGTACTTC. It codes for CASSLAGQTYEQYF.

The table lists this clonotype with a few counts. The gene calls are TRBV2 and TRBJ1-1, with D possibly matching TRBD1 (6 bases). This CDR3 has 14 amino acids. From germline, CDR1 is SNHLY and CDR2 FYNNEI. Trimming left V 6 bases short and J 4 bases short, with 15 bases between. CDR3 in DNA: TGTGCCAGCAGCCAAACAGGGTTGGCCACTGAAGCTTTCTTT. It is translated as CASSQTGLATEAFF.

This chain uses TRBV20-1 with TRBJ1-6, with 7 positions matching TRBD1. With 4 bases clipped from V and 7 bases from J, the junction kept 22 bases outside the gene matches. This CDR3 region has 19 residues. The germline V gene encodes CDR1 DFQATT and CDR2 SNEGSKA (reference sequence). The CDR3, as DNA: TGCAGTGCTACAGTCGCCGGCAGGGGGACTCTTGCGTACAATTCACCCCTCCACTTT. This codes for CSATVAGRGTLAYNSPLHF.

This clonotype was observed a few times. This chain uses TRBV5-1 with TRBJ2-3; 7 bases fit TRBD2. Trimming removed 3 bases from V and 4 bases from J; junction bases left unmatched: 5. Germline V CDR1 and CDR2: SGHRS, YFSETQ. CDR3 length equals 14 residues. Written as DNA, the CDR3 is TGCGCCAGCAGCTCTGAAGCGGGGCCAGATACGCAGTATTTT. Protein sequence: CASSSEAGPDTQYF.

This clonotype was counted between two and nine times. The CDR3 spells CASSLQGRPNYGYTF. Here the CDR3 DNA reads TGTGCCAGCAGCTTACAGGGCCGACCTAACTATGGCTACACCTTC. The chain has TRBV7-2 and TRBJ1-2; tentatively, D is TRBD1 (5 bases). Between the trimmed V and J ends, which lost 2 bases and 0 bases, there was a span of 10 bases. CDR1 is SGHTA, CDR2 FQGNSA, per germline. The CDR3 extends over 15 amino acids.

The CDR3 loop is CSGLRLYQETQYF. The DNA of the CDR3 is TGCAGCGGTTTACGACTGTACCAAGAGACCCAGTACTTC. This chain uses TRBV29-1 with TRBJ2-5; unclear D gene. The CDR3 runs 13 residues. The V end was cut by 7 bases, the J end by 0 bases, with 12 bases between. Germline V gene data show CDR1 as SQVTM and CDR2 as ANQGSEA.

The J gene is TRBJ1-2, the V gene TRBV7-2, with D tentatively TRBD1 (5 bases). This CDR3 region has 16 residues. Germline values: CDR1 SGHTA, CDR2 FQGNSA. V was clipped by 1 base and J by 8 bases, with 20 bases between them. The CDR3 bases are TGTGCCAGCAGCTTAGGGCTAGGTATAGCCGGGGACGGCTACACCTTC. Residues: CASSLGLGIAGDGYTF.

A few counts support this clonotype. V is TRBV12-3 or TRBV12-4 and J is TRBJ2-1; maybe TRBD2 (7 bases). Trimming removed 6 bases from V and 6 bases from J, with 12 bases in between. The CDR3 is 13 residues long. CDR3 nucleotide sequence: TGTGCCAGCAGGGAGGGGGGGGTCAATGAGCAGTTCTTC. Translating it yields CASREGGVNEQFF.

This clonotype was recorded a few times. This chain connects TRBV12-3 or TRBV12-4 to TRBJ2-4, with a weak D call TRBD2 (6 bases). This CDR3 has 12 amino acids. Deletions cut 3 bases from V and 8 bases from J, with 8 bases between. This chain's CDR3 is CASSFSGDIQYF. In nucleotides, the CDR3 is TGTGCCAGCAGTTTCTCGGGAGACATTCAGTACTTC.

Remarks on this clonotype: A read error may produce the germline difference seen at one junction end. This chain links TRBV9 with TRBJ1-6; 7 nucleotides align to TRBD1. CDR1 and CDR2 from the germline V gene are SGDLS and YYNGEE. The length of the CDR3 is 15 residues. The CDR3 nucleotides read TGTGCCAGTAGCGTAGAAACAGGGGTTGGATCACCCCTCCACTTT. It is translated as CASSVETGVGSPLHF.

This clonotype was recorded a few times. The DNA of the CDR3 is TGTGCCAGCAATTTCGGGACTAGCAAAGAGACCCAGTACTTC. It specifies CASNFGTSKETQYF. This chain links TRBV2 with TRBJ2-5, with 9 nucleotides matching TRBD2. The junction had 6 bases not matched to a gene; V was cut back by 7 bases and J by 3 bases. Germline CDR1 and CDR2: SNHLY and FYNNEI. This CDR3 has 14 amino acids.

As regards this clonotype: A junction end diverges from the germline sequence, so it may reflect a read error. In DNA form, the CDR3 reads TGTGCCAGCACTTTAGCGGGGCTCCCACAAGAGACCCAGTACTTC. This sequence encodes CASTLAGLPQETQYF. The chain is built from TRBV28 and TRBJ2-5, with TRBD2 matching over 8 bases. Germline CDR1 reads MDHEN; CDR2 reads SYDVKM. The CDR3 is 15 amino acids.

This clonotype was seen more than once but under ten times. The chain has TRBV14 and TRBJ1-3; no clear D gene. Germline CDR1 reads SGHDN; CDR2 reads FVKESK. The CDR3 contains 11 residues. The germline V and J ends were trimmed by 4 bases and 7 bases, with 5 bases remaining between them. The CDR3 protein is CASSLTNTIYF. In DNA form, the CDR3 reads TGTGCCAGCAGCCTGACGAACACCATATATTTT.

The chain employs TRBV7-9 and TRBJ2-5; 12 bases fit TRBD1. This CDR3 is built from 15 residues. V lost 4 bases, J lost 4 bases, and 4 bases stayed unmatched. Per the germline V gene, CDR1 is SEHNR and CDR2 is FQNEAQ (reference sequence). For the CDR3, the DNA is TGTGCCAGCAGCTCGGGGGACAGGGGGCGAGAGACCCAGTACTTC. Its translation is CASSSGDRGRETQYF.

This clonotype was counted only a few times. One end of the junction does not line up with germline, which may come from a read error. The chain links TRBV12-3 or TRBV12-4 to TRBJ2-4; possible D gene TRBD2, 6 bases. The CDR3 covers 12 residues. The chain's CDR3 is CASRGGKNIRYF. Written as DNA, the CDR3 is TGTGCCAGCAGGGGCGGGAAAAACATTCGGTACTTC.

Only a few counts were recorded for this clonotype. The rearrangement links TRBV5-1 to TRBJ2-5; D not resolved. The J call may be incorrect, as the DNA end agrees better with TRBJ2-1. Looked up from germline, CDR1 is SGHRS and CDR2 is YFSETQ. This CDR3 contains 12 residues. The DNA of the CDR3 is TGCGCCAGCAGCTTAGGATCCGGGGAGCAGTTCTTC. This encodes CASSLGSGEQFF.

This clonotype was observed a handful of times. The rearrangement joins TRBV12-3 or TRBV12-4 to TRBJ2-5; 7 bases map to TRBD1. The length of the CDR3 is 16 residues. Trimming cost V 8 bases and J 5 bases; bases outside gene matches: 17. The CDR3 DNA reads TGTGCCAGCTCACGTCGACAGGGCCATCAAGGGGAGACCCAGTACTTC. Translation: CASSRRQGHQGETQYF.

This sequence joins TRBV7-3 and TRBJ1-1; TRBD1 agrees at 12 bases. From germline, CDR1 is SGHTA and CDR2 FQGTGA. The CDR3 is 16 amino acids. Trimming took 4 bases from V and 6 from J; bases not matched to a gene: 9. CDR3 protein: CASSSGQGARVAEAFF. CDR3 nucleotides: TGTGCCAGCAGCTCGGGACAGGGGGCGCGGGTGGCTGAAGCTTTCTTT. Full variable domain (missing parts from reference TRBV7-3 and TRBJ1-1): GAGVSQTPSNKVTEKGKYVELRCDPISGHTALYWYRQSLGQGPEFLIYFQGTGAADDSGLPNDRFFAVRPEGSVSTLKIQRTERGDSAVYLCASSSGQGARVAEAFFGQGTRLTVV.

The chain is built from TRBV6-5 and TRBJ2-7; D is perhaps TRBD2 (7 bases). This CDR3 comprises 15 residues. Germline V gives CDR1 MNHEY, CDR2 SVGAGI. V was trimmed by 6 bases and J by 4 bases, leaving 19 bases between them. In DNA form, the CDR3 reads TGTGCCAGCAGCCCCGAGAGGGGGGGCCCTTACGAGCAGTACTTC. It encodes CASSPERGGPYEQYF.

This rearrangement joins TRBV20-1 to TRBJ2-5, with 10 bases identical to TRBD2. The CDR3 is 14 residues long. With V trimmed by 3 bases and J by 3 bases, 4 bases remained unmatched. Germline assignment: CDR1 DFQATT and CDR2 SNEGSKA (reference sequence). The CDR3 bases are TGCAGTGCTAGTAAGCTAGCGGGGGAAGAGACCCAGTACTTC. Translated, it gives CSASKLAGEETQYF.

This clonotype was picked up a small number of times. The J gene is TRBJ2-5, the V gene TRBV24-1; a possible D gene is TRBD2 (5 bases). Per germline, CDR1 KGHDR and CDR2 SFDVKD. V lost 3 bases, J lost 5 bases, and 12 bases lay in between. This CDR3 is built from 14 residues. CDR3: CATSDGLASETQYF. The CDR3, as DNA: TGTGCCACCAGTGATGGACTCGCTTCTGAGACCCAGTACTTC.

This clonotype has more than one count but fewer than ten. The V call is TRBV7-8, the J call TRBJ2-1; TRBD2 matches at 8 bases. This CDR3 spans 13 amino acids. The V and J ends lost 5 bases and 13 bases, in that order; junction bases with no gene match: 10. Germline values: CDR1 SGHVS, CDR2 FQNEAQ. CDR3 protein: CASSPLTSGLQFF. In DNA form, the CDR3 reads TGTGCCAGCAGCCCCCTCACTAGCGGTCTTCAGTTCTTC.

The chain has TRBV7-9 and TRBJ2-7, with 11 bases aligning to TRBD1. Judging by the DNA end, TRBJ2-5 fits better; the J call may be wrong. Looked up from germline, CDR1 is SEHNR and CDR2 is FQNEAQ (reference sequence). The CDR3 is made up of 16 amino acids. CDR3 in DNA: TGTGCCAGCAGCTCAGGACAGGGGGCTTCTGTGGAGACCCAGTACTTC. This gives the protein CASSSGQGASVETQYF.

This rearrangement joins TRBV4-1 to TRBJ2-5; TRBD2 matches at 9 bases. In germline, CDR1 is MGHRA, CDR2 YSYEKL. The junction had 19 bases not matched to a gene; V was cut back by 3 bases and J by 5 bases. This CDR3 is 19 amino acids long. This chain's CDR3 is CASSHPRAGGPLSVETQYF. In DNA form, the CDR3 reads TGCGCCAGCAGCCACCCTCGGGCGGGGGGGCCGCTTTCCGTGGAGACCCAGTACTTC.

J is TRBJ2-2 and V is TRBV29-1; maybe TRBD1 (5 bases). This CDR3 has 13 amino acids. V lost 5 bases, J lost 7 bases, and 14 bases lay in between. Germline CDR1 is SQVTM and CDR2 is ANQGSEA. The CDR3 loop is CSVLALQGGELFF. The DNA of the CDR3 is TGCAGCGTTTTGGCCCTCCAGGGCGGGGAGCTGTTTTTT.

The rearrangement uses TRBV7-6 and TRBJ2-4; D uncertain. Deletions cut 5 bases from V and 0 bases from J, with 26 bases between. CDR3 length: 20 residues. Germline CDR1 SGHVS, CDR2 FNYEAQ. The CDR3 DNA sequence: TGTGCCAGCAGCCTAATGACCGGCGGAATAAAGACCCTAGCCAAAAACATTCAGTACTTC. As protein: CASSLMTGGIKTLAKNIQYF.

This sequence joins TRBV20-1 and TRBJ2-5; D is possibly TRBD1 or TRBD2 (5 bases each). The end of the DNA fits TRBJ2-7 better, so the J call may be wrong. The CDR3 is made up of 14 amino acids. Germline lookup yields CDR1 DFQATT and CDR2 SNEGSKA (reference sequence). The CDR3 sequence is CSAPLRTGHYEQYF. DNA for the CDR3: TGCAGTGCCCCCCTTCGAACGGGGCACTACGAGCAGTACTTC.

This chain links TRBV6-2 or TRBV6-3 with TRBJ2-1; D perhaps matches TRBD2 (6 bases). Germline-derived CDR1 and CDR2 are MNHEY and SVGEGT. The CDR3 covers 14 residues. V dropped 8 bases and J dropped 3 bases, with 14 bases sitting between them. The CDR3 bases are TGTGCCAGCTCCAGCCGGGAGCACTACAATGAGCAGTTCTTC. Amino acids: CASSSREHYNEQFF.